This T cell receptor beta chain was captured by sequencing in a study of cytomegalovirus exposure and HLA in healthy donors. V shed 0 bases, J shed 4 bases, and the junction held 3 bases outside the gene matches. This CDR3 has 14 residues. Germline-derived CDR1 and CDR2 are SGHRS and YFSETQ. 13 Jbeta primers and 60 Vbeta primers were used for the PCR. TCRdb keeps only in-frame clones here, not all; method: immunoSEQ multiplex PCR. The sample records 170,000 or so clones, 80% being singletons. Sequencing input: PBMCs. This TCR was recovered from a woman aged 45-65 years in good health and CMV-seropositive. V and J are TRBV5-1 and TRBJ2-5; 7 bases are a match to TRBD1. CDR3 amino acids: CASSLGQGGETQYF. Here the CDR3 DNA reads TGCGCCAGCAGCTTGGGACAGGGTGGAGAGACCCAGTACTTC.